This T cell receptor beta chain was recovered during a study of CD8 T cells in Susac syndrome. This CDR3 is 13 amino acids long. Germline-derived CDR1 and CDR2 are SQVTM and ANQGSEA. V shed 4 bases, J shed 7 bases, and the junction held 2 bases outside the gene matches. The authors reverse transcribed roughly 0.5 to 1 ug RNA with random hexamers. TCRdb re-called the immunoSEQ multiplex PCR reads with MiXCR, one entry per CDR3 protein. The repertoire holds 200,000 or so distinct CDR3 sequences, with approximately 96% as singletons. This clonotype was sampled from a human donor with Susac syndrome. Material: CD4+ T cells from PBMCs. This sequence joins TRBV29-1 and TRBJ1-6, with 9 bases lining up with TRBD1. The CDR3 coding sequence is TGCAGCGTTGGGGACAGGGTAAATTCACCCCTCCACTTT. This gives the protein CSVGDRVNSPLHF.